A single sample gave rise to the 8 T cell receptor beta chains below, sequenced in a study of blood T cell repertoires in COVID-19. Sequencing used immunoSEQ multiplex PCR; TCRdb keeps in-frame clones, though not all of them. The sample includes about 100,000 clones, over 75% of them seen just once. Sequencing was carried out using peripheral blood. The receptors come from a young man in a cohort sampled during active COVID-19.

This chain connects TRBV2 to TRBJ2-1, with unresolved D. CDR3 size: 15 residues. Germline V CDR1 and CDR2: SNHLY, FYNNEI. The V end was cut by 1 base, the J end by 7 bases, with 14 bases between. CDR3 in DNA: TGTGCCAGCAGTGAAGGTCCCAGTCTGTTTAATGAGCAGTTCTTC. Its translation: CASSEGPSLFNEQFF.

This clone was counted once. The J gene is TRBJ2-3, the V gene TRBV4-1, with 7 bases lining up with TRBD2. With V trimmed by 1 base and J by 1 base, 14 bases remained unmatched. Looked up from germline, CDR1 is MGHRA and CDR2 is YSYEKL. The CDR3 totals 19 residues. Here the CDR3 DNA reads TGCGCCAGCAGCCAAGGTCAAGCGGGGCGGTTTACACGCACAGATACGCAGTATTTT. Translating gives CASSQGQAGRFTRTDTQYF.

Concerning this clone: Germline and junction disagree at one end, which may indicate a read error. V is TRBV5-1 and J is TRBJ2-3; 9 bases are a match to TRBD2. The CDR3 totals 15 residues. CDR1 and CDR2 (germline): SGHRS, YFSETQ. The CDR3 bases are TGCGCCCGCAGCTTGCGGGGGGGGGCCACAGATACGCAGTATTTT. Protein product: CARSLRGGATDTQYF.

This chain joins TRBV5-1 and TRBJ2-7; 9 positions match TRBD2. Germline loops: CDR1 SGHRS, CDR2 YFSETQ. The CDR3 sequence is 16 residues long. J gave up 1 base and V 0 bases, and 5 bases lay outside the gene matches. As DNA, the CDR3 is TGCGCCAGCAGCTTGGGCGGGGGGGGTATTTCCTACGAGCAGTACTTC. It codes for CASSLGGGGISYEQYF.

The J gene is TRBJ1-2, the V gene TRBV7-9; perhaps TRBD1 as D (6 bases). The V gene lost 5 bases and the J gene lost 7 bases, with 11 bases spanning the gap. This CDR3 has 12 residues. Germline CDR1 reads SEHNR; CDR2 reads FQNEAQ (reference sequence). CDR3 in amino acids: CASSVDRSGYTF. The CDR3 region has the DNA TGTGCCAGCAGCGTAGACAGGTCTGGCTACACCTTC. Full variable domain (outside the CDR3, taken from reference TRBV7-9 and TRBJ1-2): DTGVSQNPRHKITKRGQNVTFRCDPISEHNRLYWYRQTLGQGPEFLTYFQNEAQLEKSRLLSDRFSAERPKGSFSTLEIQRTEQGDSAMYLCASSVDRSGYTFGSGTRLTVV.

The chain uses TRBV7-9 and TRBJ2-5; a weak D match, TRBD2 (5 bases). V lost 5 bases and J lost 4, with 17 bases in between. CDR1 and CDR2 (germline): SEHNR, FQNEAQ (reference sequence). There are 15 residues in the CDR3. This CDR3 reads CASSQSGRAGETQYF. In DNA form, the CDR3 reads TGTGCCAGCAGCCAAAGCGGACGGGCCGGAGAGACCCAGTACTTC.

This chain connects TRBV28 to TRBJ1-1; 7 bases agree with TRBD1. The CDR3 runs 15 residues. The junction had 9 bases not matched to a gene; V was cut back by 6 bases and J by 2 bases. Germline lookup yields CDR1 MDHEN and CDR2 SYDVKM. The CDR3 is CASRQTLGGNTEAFF. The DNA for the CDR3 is TGTGCCAGCAGGCAGACCCTAGGGGGCAACACTGAAGCTTTCTTT. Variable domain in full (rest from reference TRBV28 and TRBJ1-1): DVKVTQSSRYLVKRTGEKVFLECVQDMDHENMFWYRQDPGLGLRLIYFSYDVKMKEKGDIPEGYSVSREKKERFSLILESASTNQTSMYLCASRQTLGGNTEAFFGQGTRLTVV.

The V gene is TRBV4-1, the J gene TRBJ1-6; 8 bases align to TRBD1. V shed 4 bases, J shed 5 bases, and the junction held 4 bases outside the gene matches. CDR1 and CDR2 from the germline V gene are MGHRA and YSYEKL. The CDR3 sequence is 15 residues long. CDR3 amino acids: CASSRTDRDNSPLHF. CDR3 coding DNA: TGCGCCAGCAGCCGAACGGACAGGGATAATTCACCCCTCCACTTT.